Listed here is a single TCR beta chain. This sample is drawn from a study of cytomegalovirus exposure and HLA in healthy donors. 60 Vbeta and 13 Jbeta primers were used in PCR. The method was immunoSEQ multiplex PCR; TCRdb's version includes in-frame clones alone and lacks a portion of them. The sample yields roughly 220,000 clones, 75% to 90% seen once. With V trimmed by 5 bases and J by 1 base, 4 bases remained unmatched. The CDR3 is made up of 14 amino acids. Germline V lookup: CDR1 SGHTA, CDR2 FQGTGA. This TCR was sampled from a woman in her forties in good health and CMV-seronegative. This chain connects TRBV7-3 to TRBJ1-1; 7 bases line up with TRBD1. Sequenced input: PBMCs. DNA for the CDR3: TGTGCCAGCAGCACGCAGGGGGGGAACACTGAAGCTTTCTTT. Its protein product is CASSTQGGNTEAFF.